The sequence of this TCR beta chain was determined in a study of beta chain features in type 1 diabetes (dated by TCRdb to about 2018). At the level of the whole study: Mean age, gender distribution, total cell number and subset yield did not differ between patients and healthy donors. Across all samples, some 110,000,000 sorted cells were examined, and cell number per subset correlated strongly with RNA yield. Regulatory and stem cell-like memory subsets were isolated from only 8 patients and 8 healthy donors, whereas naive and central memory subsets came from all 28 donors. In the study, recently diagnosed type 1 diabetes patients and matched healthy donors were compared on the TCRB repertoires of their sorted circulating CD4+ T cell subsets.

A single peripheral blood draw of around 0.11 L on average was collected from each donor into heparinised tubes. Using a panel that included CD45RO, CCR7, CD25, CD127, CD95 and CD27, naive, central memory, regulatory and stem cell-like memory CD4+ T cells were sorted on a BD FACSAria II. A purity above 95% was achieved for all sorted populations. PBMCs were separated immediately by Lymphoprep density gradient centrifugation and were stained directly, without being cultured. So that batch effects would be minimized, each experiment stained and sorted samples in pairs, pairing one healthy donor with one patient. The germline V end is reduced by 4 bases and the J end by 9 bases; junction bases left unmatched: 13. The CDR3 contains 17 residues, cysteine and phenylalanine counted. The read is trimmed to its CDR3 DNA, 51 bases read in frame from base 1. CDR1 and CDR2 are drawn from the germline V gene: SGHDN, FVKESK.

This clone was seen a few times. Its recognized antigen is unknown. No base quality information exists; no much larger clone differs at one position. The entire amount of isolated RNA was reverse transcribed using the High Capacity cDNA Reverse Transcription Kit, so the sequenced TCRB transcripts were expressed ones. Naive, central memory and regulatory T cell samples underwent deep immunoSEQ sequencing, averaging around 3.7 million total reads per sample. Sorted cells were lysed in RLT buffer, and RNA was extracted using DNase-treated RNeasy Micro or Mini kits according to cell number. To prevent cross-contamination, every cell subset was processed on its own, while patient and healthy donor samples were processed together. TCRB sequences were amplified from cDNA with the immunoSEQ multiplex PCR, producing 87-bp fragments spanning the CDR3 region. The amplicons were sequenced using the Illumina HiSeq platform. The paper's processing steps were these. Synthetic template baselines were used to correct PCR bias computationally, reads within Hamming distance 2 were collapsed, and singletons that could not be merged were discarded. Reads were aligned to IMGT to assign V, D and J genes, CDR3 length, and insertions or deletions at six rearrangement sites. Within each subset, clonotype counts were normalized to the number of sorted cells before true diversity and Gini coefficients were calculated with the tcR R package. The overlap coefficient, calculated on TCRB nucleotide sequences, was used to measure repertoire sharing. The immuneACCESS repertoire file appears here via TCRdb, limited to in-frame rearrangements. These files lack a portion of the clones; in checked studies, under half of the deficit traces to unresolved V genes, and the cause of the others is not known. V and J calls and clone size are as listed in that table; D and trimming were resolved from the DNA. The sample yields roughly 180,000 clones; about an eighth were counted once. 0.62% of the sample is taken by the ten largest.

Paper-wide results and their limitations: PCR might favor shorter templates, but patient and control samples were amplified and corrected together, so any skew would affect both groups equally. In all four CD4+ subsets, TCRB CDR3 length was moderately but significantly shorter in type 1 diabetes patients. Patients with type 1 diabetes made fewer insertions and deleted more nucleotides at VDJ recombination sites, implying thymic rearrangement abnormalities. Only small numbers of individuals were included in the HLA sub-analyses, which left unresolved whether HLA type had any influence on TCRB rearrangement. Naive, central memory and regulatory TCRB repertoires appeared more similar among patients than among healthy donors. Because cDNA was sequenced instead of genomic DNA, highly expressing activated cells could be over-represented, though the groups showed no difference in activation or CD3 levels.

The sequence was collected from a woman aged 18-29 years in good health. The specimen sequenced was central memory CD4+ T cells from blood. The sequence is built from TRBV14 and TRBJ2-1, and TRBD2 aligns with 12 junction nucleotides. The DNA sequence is TGTGCCAGCAGCCCAGCCCGGGGGCTAGCGGGAGGGACTGAGCAGTTCTTC. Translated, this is CASSPARGLAGGTEQFF.